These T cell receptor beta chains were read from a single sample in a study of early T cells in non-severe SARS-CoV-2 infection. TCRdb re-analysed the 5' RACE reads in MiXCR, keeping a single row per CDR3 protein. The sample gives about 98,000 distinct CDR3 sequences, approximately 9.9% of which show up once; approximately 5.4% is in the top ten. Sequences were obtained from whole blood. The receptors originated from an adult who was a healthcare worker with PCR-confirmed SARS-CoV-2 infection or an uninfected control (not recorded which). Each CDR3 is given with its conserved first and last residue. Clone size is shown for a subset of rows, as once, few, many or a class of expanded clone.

CASSLAPGSAEAFF	TRBJ1-1	TRBV5-1	few
CASGLAGGWYNEQFF	TRBJ2-1	TRBV7-2	many
CSVESTSTDTQYF	TRBJ2-3	TRBV29-1	many
CSGYYAEGEAFF	TRBJ1-1	TRBV29-1	many
CASSPPGPGVGTQYF	TRBJ2-5	TRBV5-1	few
CASSQDLGYYGYTF	TRBJ1-2	TRBV14	many
CASSQDSGNTEAFF	TRBJ1-1	TRBV4-1	few
CASSYSLAGSPHNEQFF	TRBJ2-1	TRBV6-5	NA
CSVRTGVAGELFF	TRBJ2-2	TRBV29-1	NA
CASSYRQSTNEKLFF	TRBJ1-4	TRBV6-6	NA
CSSSKGTAPLNTEAFF	TRBJ1-1	TRBV21-1	NA
CASTVLAGRDTQYF	TRBJ2-3	TRBV28	NA
CSLGGYNEQFF	TRBJ2-1	TRBV20-1	NA
CASISTTNTEAFF	TRBJ1-1	TRBV2	NA
CASTRPGGAYNEQFF	TRBJ2-1	TRBV28	NA